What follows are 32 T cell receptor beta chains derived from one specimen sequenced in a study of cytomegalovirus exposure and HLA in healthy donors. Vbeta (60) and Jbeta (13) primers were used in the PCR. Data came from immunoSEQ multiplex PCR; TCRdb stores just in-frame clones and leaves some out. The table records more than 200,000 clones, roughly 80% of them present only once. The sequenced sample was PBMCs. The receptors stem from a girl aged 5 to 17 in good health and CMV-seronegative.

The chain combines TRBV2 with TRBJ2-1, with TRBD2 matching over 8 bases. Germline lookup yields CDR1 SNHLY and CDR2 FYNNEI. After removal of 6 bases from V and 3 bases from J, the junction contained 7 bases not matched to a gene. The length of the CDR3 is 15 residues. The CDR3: CASSGGRRNYNEQFF. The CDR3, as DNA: TGTGCCAGCAGCGGCGGGAGGCGAAACTACAATGAGCAGTTCTTC.

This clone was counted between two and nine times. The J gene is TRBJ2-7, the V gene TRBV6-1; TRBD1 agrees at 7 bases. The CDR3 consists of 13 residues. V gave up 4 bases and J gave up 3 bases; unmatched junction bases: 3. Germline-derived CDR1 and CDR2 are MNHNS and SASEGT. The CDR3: CASSGSGGYEQYF. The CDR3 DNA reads TGTGCCAGCAGTGGCTCAGGGGGCTACGAGCAGTACTTC.

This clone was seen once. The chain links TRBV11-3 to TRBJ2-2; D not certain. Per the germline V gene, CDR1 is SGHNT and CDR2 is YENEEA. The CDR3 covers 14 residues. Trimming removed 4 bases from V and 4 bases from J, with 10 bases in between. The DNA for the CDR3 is TGTGCCAGCAGCTCGTCCCTATTCACCGGGGAGCTGTTTTTT. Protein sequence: CASSSSLFTGELFF.

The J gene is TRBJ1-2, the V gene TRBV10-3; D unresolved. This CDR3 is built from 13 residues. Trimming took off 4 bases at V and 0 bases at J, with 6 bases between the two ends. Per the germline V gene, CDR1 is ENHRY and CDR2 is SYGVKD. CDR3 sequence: CAISVETNYGYTF. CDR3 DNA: TGTGCCATCAGTGTTGAGACTAACTATGGCTACACCTTC.

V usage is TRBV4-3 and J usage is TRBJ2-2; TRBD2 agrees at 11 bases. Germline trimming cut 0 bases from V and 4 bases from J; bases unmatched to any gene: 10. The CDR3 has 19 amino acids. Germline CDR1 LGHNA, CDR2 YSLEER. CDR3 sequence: CASSQDWASGGFVTGELFF. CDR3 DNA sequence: TGCGCCAGCAGCCAAGATTGGGCTAGCGGGGGGTTTGTCACCGGGGAGCTGTTTTTT.

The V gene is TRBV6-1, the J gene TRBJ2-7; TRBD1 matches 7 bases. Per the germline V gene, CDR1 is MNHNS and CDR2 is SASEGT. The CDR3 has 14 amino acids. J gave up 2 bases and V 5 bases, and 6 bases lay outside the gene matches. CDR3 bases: TGTGCCAGCAGTCGACCGGGACAGACCTACGAGCAGTACTTC. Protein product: CASSRPGQTYEQYF.

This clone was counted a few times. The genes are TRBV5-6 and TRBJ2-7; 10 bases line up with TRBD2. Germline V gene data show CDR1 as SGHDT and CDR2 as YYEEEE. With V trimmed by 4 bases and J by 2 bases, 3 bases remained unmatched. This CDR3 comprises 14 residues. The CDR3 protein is CASSRTSGAYEQYF. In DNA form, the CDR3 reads TGTGCCAGCAGCCGAACTAGCGGGGCCTACGAGCAGTACTTC. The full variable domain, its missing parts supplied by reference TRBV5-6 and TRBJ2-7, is DAGVTQSPTHLIKTRGQQVTLRCSPKSGHDTVSWYQQALGQGPQFIFQYYEEEERQRGNFPDRFSGHQFPNYSSELNVNALLLGDSALYLCASSRTSGAYEQYFGPGTRLTVT.

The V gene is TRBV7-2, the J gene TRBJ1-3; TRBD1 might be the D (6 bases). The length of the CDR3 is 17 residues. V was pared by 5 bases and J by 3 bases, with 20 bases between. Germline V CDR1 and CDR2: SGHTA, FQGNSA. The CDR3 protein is CASSRKGNRAIGNTIYF. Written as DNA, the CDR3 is TGTGCCAGCAGCCGTAAGGGGAACAGGGCAATTGGAAACACCATATATTTT. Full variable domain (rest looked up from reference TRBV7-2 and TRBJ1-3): GAGVSQSPSNKVTEKGKDVELRCDPISGHTALYWYRQSLGQGLEFLIYFQGNSAPDKSGLPSDRFSAERTGGSVSTLTIQRTQQEDSAVYLCASSRKGNRAIGNTIYFGEGSWLTVV.

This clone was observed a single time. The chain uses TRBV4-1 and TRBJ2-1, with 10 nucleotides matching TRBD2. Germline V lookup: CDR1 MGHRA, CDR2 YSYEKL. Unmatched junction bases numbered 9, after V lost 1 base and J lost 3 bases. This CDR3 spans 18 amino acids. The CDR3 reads CASSQGWPASGSYNEQFF. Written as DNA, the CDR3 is TGCGCCAGCAGCCAAGGATGGCCGGCTAGCGGGAGCTACAATGAGCAGTTCTTC.

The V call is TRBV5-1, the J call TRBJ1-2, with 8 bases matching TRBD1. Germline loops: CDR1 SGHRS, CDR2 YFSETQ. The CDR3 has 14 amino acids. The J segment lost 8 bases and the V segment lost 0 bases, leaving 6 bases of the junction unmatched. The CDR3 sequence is CASSLGDRLRGYTF. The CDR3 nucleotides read TGCGCCAGCAGCTTGGGGGACAGGCTTCGAGGCTACACCTTC. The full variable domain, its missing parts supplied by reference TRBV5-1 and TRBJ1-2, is KAGVTQTPRYLIKTRGQQVTLSCSPISGHRSVSWYQQTPGQGLQFLFEYFSETQRNKGNFPGRFSGRQFSNSRSEMNVSTLELGDSALYLCASSLGDRLRGYTFGSGTRLTVV.

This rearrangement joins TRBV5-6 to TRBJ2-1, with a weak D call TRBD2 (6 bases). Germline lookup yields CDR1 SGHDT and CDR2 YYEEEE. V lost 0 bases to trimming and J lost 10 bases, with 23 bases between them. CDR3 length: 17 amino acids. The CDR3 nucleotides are TGTGCCAGCAGCTTGGGTATGCGGGGTCATCCCGGACGGGAGCAGTTCTTC. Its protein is CASSLGMRGHPGREQFF.

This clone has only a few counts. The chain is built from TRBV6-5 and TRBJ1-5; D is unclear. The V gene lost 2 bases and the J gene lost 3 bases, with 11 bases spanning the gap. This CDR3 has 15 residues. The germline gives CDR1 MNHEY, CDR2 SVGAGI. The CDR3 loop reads CASSYAYSNNQPQHF. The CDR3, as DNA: TGTGCCAGCAGTTACGCTTACAGCAACAATCAGCCCCAGCATTTT.

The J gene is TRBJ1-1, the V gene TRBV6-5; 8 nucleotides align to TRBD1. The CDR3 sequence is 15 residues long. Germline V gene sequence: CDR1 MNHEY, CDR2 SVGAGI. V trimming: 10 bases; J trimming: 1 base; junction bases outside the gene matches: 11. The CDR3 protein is CATKSPGGSNTEAFF. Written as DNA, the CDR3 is TGTGCCACAAAATCACCAGGGGGCTCGAACACTGAAGCTTTCTTT.

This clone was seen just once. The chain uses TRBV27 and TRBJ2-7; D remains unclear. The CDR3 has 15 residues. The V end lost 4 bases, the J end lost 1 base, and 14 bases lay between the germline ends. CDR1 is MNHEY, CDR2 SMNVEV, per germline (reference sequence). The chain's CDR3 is CASSSARLGSYEQYF. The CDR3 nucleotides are TGTGCCAGCAGTTCCGCGAGACTTGGATCCTACGAGCAGTACTTC.

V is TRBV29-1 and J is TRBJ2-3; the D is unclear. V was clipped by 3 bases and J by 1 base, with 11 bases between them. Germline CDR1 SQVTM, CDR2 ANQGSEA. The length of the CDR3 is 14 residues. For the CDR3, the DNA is TGCAGCGTTGACTGGCTAGAGGGCACAGATACGCAGTATTTT. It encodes CSVDWLEGTDTQYF.

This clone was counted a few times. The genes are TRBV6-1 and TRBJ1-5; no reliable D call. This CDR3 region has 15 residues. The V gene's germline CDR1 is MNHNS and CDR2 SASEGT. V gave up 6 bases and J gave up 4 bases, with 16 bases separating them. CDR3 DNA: TGTGCCAGCAGCCTCGTCGAGTTGCTAAATCAGCCCCAGCATTTT. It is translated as CASSLVELLNQPQHF.

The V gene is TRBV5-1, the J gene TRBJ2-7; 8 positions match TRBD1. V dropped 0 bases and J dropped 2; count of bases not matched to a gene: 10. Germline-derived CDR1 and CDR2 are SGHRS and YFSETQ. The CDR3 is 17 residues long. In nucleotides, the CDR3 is TGCGCCAGCAGCTTGGGACGACAGGGGTCTCTTACCTACGAGCAGTACTTC. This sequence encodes CASSLGRQGSLTYEQYF.

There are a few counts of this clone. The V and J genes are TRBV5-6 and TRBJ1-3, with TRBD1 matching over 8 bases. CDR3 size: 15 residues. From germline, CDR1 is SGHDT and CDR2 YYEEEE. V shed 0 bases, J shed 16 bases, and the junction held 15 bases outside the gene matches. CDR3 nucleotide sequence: TGTGCCAGCAGCTTGGCTGGGACAGGAGCTTTGCCAAGGTATTTT. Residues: CASSLAGTGALPRYF.

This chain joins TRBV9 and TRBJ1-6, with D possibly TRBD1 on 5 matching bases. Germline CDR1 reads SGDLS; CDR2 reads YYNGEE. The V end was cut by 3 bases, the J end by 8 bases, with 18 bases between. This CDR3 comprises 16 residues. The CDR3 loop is CASSEGEGPSYSPLHF. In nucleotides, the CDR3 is TGTGCCAGCAGCGAAGGGGAGGGGCCCAGTTATTCACCCCTCCACTTT. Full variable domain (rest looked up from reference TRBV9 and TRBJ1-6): DSGVTQTPKHLITATGQRVTLRCSPRSGDLSVYWYQQSLDQGLQFLIQYYNGEERAKGNILERFSAQQFPDLHSELNLSSLELGDSALYFCASSEGEGPSYSPLHFGNGTRLTVT.

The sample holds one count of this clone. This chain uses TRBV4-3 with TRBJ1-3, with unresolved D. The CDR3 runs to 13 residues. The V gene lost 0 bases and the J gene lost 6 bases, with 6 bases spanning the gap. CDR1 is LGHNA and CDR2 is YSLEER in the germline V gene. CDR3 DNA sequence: TGCGCCAGCAGCCAAGATCGTCCAAACACCATATATTTT. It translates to CASSQDRPNTIYF.

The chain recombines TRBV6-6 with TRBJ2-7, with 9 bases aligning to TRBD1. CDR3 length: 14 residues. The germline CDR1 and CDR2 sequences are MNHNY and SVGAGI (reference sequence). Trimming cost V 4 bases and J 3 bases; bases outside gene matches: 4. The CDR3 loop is CASSLKGQGYEQYF. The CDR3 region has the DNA TGTGCCAGCAGTTTGAAGGGACAGGGCTACGAGCAGTACTTC.

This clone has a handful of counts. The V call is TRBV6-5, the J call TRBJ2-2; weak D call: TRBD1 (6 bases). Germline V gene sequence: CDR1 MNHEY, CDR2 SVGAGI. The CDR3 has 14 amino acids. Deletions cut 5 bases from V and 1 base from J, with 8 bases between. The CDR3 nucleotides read TGTGCCAGCAGTCTACAGGGGAACACCGGGGAGCTGTTTTTT. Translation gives CASSLQGNTGELFF.

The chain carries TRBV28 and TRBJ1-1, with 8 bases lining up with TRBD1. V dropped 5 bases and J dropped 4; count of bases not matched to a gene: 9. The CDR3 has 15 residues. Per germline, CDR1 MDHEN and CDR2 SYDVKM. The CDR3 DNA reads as TGTGCCAGCAGTACCGCAGGGGGCGGATCCACTGAAGCTTTCTTT. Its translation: CASSTAGGGSTEAFF.

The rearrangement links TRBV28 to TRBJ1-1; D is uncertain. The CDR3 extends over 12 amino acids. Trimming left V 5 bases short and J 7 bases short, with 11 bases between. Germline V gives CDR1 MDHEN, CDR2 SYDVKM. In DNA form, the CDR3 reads TGTGCCAGCAGTCTCCGCAGGTATGAAGCTTTCTTT. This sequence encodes CASSLRRYEAFF.

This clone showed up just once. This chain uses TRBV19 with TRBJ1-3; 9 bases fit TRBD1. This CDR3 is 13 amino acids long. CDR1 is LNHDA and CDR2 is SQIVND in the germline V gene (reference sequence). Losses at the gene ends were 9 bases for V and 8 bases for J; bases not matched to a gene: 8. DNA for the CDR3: TGTGCCAGCACAAGGGACAGGGCGGACACCATATATTTT. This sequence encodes CASTRDRADTIYF.

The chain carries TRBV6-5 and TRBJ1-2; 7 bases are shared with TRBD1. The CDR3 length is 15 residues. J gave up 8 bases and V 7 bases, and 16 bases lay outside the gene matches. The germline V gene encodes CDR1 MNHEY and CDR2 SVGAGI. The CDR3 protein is CASTSWRGTVGGYTF. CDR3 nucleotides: TGTGCCAGCACTTCTTGGAGGGGGACAGTAGGCGGCTACACCTTC.

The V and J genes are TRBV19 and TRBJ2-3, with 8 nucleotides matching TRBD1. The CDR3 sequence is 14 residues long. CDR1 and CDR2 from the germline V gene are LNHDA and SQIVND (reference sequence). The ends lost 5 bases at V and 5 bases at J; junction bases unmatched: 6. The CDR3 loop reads CASSDRGEVDTQYF. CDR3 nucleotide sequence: TGTGCCAGTAGTGACAGGGGAGAAGTAGATACGCAGTATTTT.

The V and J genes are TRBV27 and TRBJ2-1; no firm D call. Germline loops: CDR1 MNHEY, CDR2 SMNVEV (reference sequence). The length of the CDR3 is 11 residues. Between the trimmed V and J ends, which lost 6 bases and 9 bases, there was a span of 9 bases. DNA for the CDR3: TGTGCCAGCAGAACTTATTTTGAGCAGTTCTTC. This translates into CASRTYFEQFF.

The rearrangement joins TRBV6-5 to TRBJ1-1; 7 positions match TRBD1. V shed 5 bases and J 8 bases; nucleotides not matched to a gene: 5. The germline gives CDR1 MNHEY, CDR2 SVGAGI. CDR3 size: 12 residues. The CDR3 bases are TGTGCCAGCAGTCCAGGGGGAAACGAAGCTTTCTTT. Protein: CASSPGGNEAFF.

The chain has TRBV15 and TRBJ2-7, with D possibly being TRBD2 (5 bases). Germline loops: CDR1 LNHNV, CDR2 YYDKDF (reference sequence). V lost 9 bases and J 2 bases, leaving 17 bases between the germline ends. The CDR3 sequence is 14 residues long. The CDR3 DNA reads TGTGCCACTTCGACGGGCGGGTTTACCTACGAGCAGTACTTC. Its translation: CATSTGGFTYEQYF.

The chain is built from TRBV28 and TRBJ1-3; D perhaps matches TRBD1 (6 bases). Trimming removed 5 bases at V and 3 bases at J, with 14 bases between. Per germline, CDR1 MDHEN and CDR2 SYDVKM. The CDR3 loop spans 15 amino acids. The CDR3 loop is CASSAVRGFGNTIYF. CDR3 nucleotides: TGTGCCAGCAGTGCAGTCAGGGGATTTGGAAACACCATATATTTT. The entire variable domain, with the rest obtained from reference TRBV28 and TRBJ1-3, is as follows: DVKVTQSSRYLVKRTGEKVFLECVQDMDHENMFWYRQDPGLGLRLIYFSYDVKMKEKGDIPEGYSVSREKKERFSLILESASTNQTSMYLCASSAVRGFGNTIYFGEGSWLTVV.

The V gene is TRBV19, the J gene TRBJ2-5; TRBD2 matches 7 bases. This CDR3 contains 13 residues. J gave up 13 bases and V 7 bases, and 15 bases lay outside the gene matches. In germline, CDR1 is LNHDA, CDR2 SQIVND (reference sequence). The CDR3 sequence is CASTAGSSSHRYF. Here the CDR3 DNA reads TGTGCCAGTACAGCGGGGAGCTCTAGCCATCGGTACTTC.